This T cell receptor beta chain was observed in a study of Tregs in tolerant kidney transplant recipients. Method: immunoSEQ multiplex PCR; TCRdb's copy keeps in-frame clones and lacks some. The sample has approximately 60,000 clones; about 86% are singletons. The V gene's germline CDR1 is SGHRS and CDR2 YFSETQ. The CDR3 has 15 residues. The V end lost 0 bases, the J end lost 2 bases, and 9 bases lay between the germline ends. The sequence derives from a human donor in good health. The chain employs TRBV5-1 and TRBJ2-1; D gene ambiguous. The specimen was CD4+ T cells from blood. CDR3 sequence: CASSLGDPPYNEQFF. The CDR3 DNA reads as TGCGCCAGCAGCTTGGGCGACCCTCCCTACAATGAGCAGTTCTTC.